This T cell receptor beta chain came from a study of lymphopenia after photon versus proton radiotherapy. This CDR3 has 17 amino acids. The V end lost 0 bases, the J end lost 3 bases, and 17 bases lay between the germline ends. Germline values: CDR1 MNHEY, CDR2 SMNVEV (reference sequence). In this sample, this clone turned up once. Data came from immunoSEQ multiplex PCR; TCRdb stores just in-frame clones and leaves some out. The sample has 75,000 or so clones; more than 70% are singletons. This chain links TRBV27 with TRBJ1-2; D is uncertain. The sequence came from a man aged 55 to 69 with pancreatic cancer. The sequencing used peripheral blood, collected from a patient treated with proton-based radiotherapy. DNA for the CDR3: TGTGCCAGCAGTTTATCAGGGTTAGGTCTGGTAGACTATGGCTACACCTTC. As protein: CASSLSGLGLVDYGYTF.